This TCR beta chain was identified during a study of Ad26.COV2.S vaccination and SARS-CoV-2 variants. The overall study: The authors gave Ad26.COV2.S intramuscularly, either once or twice 56 days apart.

Treatment reported: around 19 received Ad26.COV2.S at low or high dose, single or two shots; several received placebo; per-sample allocation not given. Samples analyzed were those drawn on day 63 after the first vaccine or placebo injection. Method: immunoSEQ multiplex PCR; TCRdb's copy keeps in-frame clones and lacks some. This sample has about 350,000 clones, with 70% to 90% found just once. Germline V CDR1 and CDR2: MRHNA, SNTAGT. The CDR3 covers 13 residues. V was shortened by 4 bases and J by 3 bases, with 9 bases between the two germline ends. The chain has TRBV6-4 and TRBJ1-2, with D hard to call. The input for sequencing was peripheral blood, taken in a trial of Ad26.COV2.S vaccine versus placebo. This clonotype was obtained from a person between 18 and 59 years old who received the Ad26.COV2.S COVID-19 vaccine or a placebo. As DNA, the CDR3 is TGTGCCAGCAGTGTAAACAGTTACTATGGCTACACCTTC. Encoded protein: CASSVNSYYGYTF.